The text below deals with one T cell receptor (beta chain). Its target is unknown. This record belongs to a study of cytomegalovirus exposure and HLA in healthy donors. Study observations and caveats: Later analysis placed DRB1 highest and HLA-C lowest in TCR association rates, which differed by HLA locus. Many donors shared some public TCRs, even though most TCR sequences were rare. What a later analysis showed was that several of the most significant clusters appeared linked to common viral pathogens.

PCR primers comprised 60 Vbeta and 13 Jbeta primers. Produced via immunoSEQ multiplex PCR; TCRdb's table is partial and in-frame only. The repertoire holds tens of thousands of clones, with 75% to 80% as singletons. The germline V gene encodes CDR1 MNHNY and CDR2 SVGAGI (reference sequence). The ends lost 5 bases at V and 4 bases at J; junction bases unmatched: 10. CDR3 length equals 15 residues. The specimen was PBMCs. This clonotype was sampled from a man in his forties in good health and CMV-seronegative. V gene TRBV6-6 combines with J gene TRBJ1-1, with 7 positions matching TRBD1. The CDR3 here is CASSATGVGGTEAFF. The CDR3 DNA reads TGTGCCAGCAGTGCCACAGGGGTTGGTGGCACTGAAGCTTTCTTT.